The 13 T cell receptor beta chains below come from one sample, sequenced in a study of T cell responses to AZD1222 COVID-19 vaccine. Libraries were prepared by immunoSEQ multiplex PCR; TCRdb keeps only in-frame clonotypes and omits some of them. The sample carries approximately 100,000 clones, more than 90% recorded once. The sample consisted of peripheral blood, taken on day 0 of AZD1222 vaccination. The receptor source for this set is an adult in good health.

This CDR3 is CASSEISSGGTEAFF. CDR3 sequence (DNA): TGTGCCAGCAGTGAAATTAGTTCAGGGGGCACTGAAGCTTTCTTT. This rearrangement joins TRBV2 to TRBJ1-1; TRBD1 matches at 7 bases. The J segment lost 4 bases and the V segment lost 2 bases, leaving 7 bases of the junction unmatched. Germline-derived CDR1 and CDR2 are SNHLY and FYNNEI. The CDR3 consists of 15 residues.

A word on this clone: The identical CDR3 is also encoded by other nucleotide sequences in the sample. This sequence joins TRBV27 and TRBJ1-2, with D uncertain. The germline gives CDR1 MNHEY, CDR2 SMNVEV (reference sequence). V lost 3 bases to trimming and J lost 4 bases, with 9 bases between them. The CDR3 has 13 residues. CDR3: CASSFRGGYGYTF. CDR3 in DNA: TGTGCCAGCAGTTTCCGGGGAGGCTATGGCTACACCTTC.

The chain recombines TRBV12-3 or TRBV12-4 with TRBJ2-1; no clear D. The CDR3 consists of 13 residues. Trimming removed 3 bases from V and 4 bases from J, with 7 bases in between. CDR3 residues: CASSLYVYNEQFF. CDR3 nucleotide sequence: TGTGCCAGCAGTTTGTACGTGTACAATGAGCAGTTCTTC.

For the CDR3, the DNA is TGTGCCAGCAGTTACAGGGGGTACGATGAAAAACTGTTTTTT. As protein: CASSYRGYDEKLFF. V usage is TRBV7-2 and J usage is TRBJ1-4; the match to TRBD1 covers 8 bases. The CDR3 has 14 amino acids. Germline CDR1 reads SGHTA; CDR2 reads FQGNSA. After removal of 6 bases from V and 6 bases from J, the junction contained 6 bases not matched to a gene.

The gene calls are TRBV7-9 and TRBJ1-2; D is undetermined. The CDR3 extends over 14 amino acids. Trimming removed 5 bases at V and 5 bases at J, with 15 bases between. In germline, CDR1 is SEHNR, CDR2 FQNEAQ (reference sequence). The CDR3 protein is CASSPRQVSYGYTF. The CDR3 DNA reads TGTGCCAGCAGCCCCCGGCAGGTGTCGTATGGCTACACCTTC.

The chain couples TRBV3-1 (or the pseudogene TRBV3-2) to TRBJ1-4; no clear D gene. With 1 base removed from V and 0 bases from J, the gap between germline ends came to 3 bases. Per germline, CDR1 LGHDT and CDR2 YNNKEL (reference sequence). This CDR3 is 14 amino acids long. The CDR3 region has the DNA TGTGCCAGCAGCCAAGGGGCAACTAATGAAAAACTGTTTTTT. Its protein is CASSQGATNEKLFF.

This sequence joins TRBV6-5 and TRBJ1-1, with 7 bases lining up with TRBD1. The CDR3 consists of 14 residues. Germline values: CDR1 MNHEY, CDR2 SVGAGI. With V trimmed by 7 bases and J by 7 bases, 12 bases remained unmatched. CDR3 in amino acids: CASTSGQRRGEAFF. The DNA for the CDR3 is TGTGCCAGCACCTCGGGACAGAGAAGGGGTGAAGCTTTCTTT.

Here the CDR3 DNA reads TGTGCCACCGCCCCGAGAGACACCGGGGAGCTGTTTTTT. Its protein is CATAPRDTGELFF. The J gene is TRBJ2-2, the V gene TRBV24-1; D unresolved. V lost 9 bases and J 3 bases, leaving 10 bases between the germline ends. Germline loops: CDR1 KGHDR, CDR2 SFDVKD. The CDR3 is 13 amino acids.

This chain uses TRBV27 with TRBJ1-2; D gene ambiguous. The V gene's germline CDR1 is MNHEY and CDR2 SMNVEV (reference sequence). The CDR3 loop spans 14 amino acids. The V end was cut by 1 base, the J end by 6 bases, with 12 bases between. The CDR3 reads CASSLLAGRNGYTF. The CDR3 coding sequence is TGTGCCAGCAGTTTATTAGCCGGGCGTAATGGCTACACCTTC.

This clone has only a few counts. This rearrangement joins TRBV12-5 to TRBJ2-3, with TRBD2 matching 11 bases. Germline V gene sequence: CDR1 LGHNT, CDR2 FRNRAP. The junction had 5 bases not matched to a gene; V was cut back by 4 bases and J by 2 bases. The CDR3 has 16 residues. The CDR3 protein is CASGSGTSGPTDTQYF. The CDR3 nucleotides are TGTGCTAGTGGTTCCGGGACTAGCGGCCCCACAGATACGCAGTATTTT.

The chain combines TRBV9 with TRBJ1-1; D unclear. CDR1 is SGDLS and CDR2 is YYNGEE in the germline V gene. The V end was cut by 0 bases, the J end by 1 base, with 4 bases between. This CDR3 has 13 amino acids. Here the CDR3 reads CASSVEENTEAFF. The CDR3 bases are TGTGCCAGCAGCGTAGAGGAGAACACTGAAGCTTTCTTT.

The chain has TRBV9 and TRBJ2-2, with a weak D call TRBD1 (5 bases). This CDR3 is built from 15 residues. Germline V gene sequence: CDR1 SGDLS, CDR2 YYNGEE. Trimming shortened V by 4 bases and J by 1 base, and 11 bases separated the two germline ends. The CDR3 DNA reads TGTGCCAGCAGCCCGACAGCCCTGAACACCGGGGAGCTGTTTTTT. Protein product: CASSPTALNTGELFF.

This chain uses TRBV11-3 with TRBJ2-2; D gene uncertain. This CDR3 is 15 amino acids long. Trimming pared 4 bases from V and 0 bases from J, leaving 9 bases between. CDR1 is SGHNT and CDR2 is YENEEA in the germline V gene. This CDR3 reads CASSYKSSNTGELFF. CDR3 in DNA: TGTGCCAGCAGCTACAAAAGCTCGAACACCGGGGAGCTGTTTTTT.